The entry below gives a single TCR beta chain sequence along with its context. The antigen remains undetermined. The source material, RNA transcripts, was used to amplify TCR beta CDR3 regions. TCR CDR3 regions were first amplified by RT-PCR with HTBI primers. TCRdb recomputed calls from the multiplex PCR reads with MiXCR, one row per CDR3 protein. The data contain approximately 200,000 distinct CDR3 sequences, about 16% of them singletons. These data come from a study of T cells in Graves' hyperthyroidism and ophthalmopathy. Study-wide context: Peripheral blood specimens were obtained at initial diagnosis, prior to any treatment.

Study-wide results and limits: Before onset, ophthalmopathy was predicted by the model a median around 6.2 months earlier.

The definition of stable Graves' hyperthyroidism was no ophthalmopathy progression within 18 months. Recently diagnosed hyperthyroidism of less than 2 months' duration affected patients aged 18 to 65. Source material: blood. This TCR came from a man aged 40-55 years with Graves' hyperthyroidism.

CDR3 nucleotides: TGTGCCAGCCGCTCTAGCCTAAACACCGGGGAGCTGTTTTTT. Translation: CASRSSLNTGELFF. The chain joins TRBV6-1 to TRBJ2-2; TRBD2 might be the D (5 bases). V lost 8 bases, J lost 2 bases, and 12 bases lay in between. Germline values: CDR1 MNHNS, CDR2 SASEGT. CDR3 size: 14 residues.